This T cell receptor (beta chain) is drawn from a study of breast tumors, draining lymph nodes, adjacent tissues. Breast cancer patients provided tissue from their axillary draining lymph nodes. Study-level findings and limits: Luminal-like breast cancer showed significantly higher tumor–nontumor repertoire similarity than basal-like. Tumor TCR diversity was below lymph nodes but above nontumor tissue. Data fit most tumor T cells coming from lymph node, expanding in tumor.

TCRdb redid the calling of the multiplex PCR reads with MiXCR, one entry per CDR3 protein. Here the sample spans over 250,000 distinct CDR3 sequences, 30% to 35% being singletons. Germline loops: CDR1 SGHVS, CDR2 FNYEAQ. This CDR3 has 14 residues. V was clipped by 6 bases and J by 8 bases; unmatched bases: 12. In its sample, this clonotype was seen many times. What it binds is unknown. Sequences were obtained from axillary lymph node tissue. This rearrangement joins TRBV7-6 to TRBJ2-7, with 8 nucleotides matching TRBD1. The sequence came from a female donor with breast cancer. Some clones in this sample may be carry-over from other donors' samples. The CDR3 DNA is TGTGCCAGCAGTTTCGGACAGGGATCGGATCAGCAGTACTTC. Protein product: CASSFGQGSDQQYF.